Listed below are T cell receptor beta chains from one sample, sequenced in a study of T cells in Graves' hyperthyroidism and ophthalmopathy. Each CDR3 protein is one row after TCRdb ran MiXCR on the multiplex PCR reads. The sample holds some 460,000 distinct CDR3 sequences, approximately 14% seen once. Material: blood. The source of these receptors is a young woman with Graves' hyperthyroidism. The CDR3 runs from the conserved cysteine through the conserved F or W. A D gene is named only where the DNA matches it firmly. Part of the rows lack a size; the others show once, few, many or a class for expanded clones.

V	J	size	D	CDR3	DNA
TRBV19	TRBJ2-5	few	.	CASSISGRQTQYF	TGTGCCAGTAGTATATCGGGGAGGCAGACCCAGTACTTC
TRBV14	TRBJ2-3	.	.	CASSQVVGAAQYF	TGTGCCAGCAGCCAAGTCGTTGGGGCAGCCCAGTATTTT
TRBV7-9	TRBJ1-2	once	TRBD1	CASSRAGQGPRGYTF	TGTGCCAGCAGCCGCGCGGGACAGGGGCCACGTGGCTACACCTTC
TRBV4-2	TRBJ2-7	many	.	CASSQGASVYEQYF	TGTGCCAGCAGCCAAGGCGCTAGCGTGTACGAGCAGTACTTC
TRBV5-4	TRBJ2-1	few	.	CASTSRSYNEQFF	TGTGCCAGCACCTCACGATCCTACAATGAGCAGTTCTTC
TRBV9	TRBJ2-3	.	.	CASSTHQDADTQYF	TGTGCCAGCAGCACTCACCAGGACGCAGATACGCAGTATTTT
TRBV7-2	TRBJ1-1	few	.	CASSLRGGAFF	TGTGCCAGCAGCCTCAGGGGAGGAGCTTTCTTT
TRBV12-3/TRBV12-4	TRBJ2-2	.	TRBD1	CASSLGQGHTGELFF	TGTGCCAGCAGTTTAGGACAGGGTCACACCGGGGAGCTGTTTTTT
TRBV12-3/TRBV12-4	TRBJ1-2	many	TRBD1	CASRDRGSIYGYTF	TGTGCCAGCAGGGACAGGGGATCAATTTATGGCTACACCTTC
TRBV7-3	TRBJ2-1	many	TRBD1	CASSSFRGQGIEQFF	TGTGCCAGCAGCTCATTTCGGGGACAGGGTATTGAGCAGTTCTTC
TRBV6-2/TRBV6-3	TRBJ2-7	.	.	CASSYVRLFYEQYF	TGTGCCAGCAGTTACGTACGCCTGTTCTACGAGCAGTACTTC
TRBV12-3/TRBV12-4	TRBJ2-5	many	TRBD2	CASTLGGIGQETQYF	TGTGCCAGCACCCTCGGGGGGATCGGGCAAGAGACCCAGTACTTC
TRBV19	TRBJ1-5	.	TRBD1	CASNSDRVLGNQPQHF	TGTGCCAGTAACTCGGACAGGGTACTGGGCAATCAGCCCCAGCATTTT
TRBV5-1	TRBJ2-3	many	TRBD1	CASRDRAFTDTQYF	TGCGCCAGCAGAGACAGGGCGTTCACAGATACGCAGTATTTT
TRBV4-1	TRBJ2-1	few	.	CASSQDGAGVRGMNNEQFF	TGCGCCAGCAGCCAAGATGGGGCAGGGGTGAGGGGAATGAACAATGAGCAGTTCTTC
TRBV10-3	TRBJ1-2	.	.	CAISDGPYGYTF	TGTGCCATCAGTGACGGGCCCTATGGCTACACCTTC
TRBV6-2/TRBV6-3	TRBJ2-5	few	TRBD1	CASSYRRDSQETQYF	TGTGCCAGCAGTTACCGCCGGGACAGTCAAGAGACCCAGTACTTC
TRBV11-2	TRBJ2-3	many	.	CASSLVKPTDTQYF	TGTGCCAGCAGCTTAGTAAAGCCGACAGATACGCAGTATTTT
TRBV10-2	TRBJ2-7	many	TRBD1	CASNTGQSYEQYF	TGCGCCAGCAATACGGGACAGTCCTACGAGCAGTACTTC
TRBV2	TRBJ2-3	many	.	CASSENRAGGASTDTQYF	TGTGCCAGCAGTGAAAATCGAGCGGGCGGCGCTAGCACAGATACGCAGTATTTT
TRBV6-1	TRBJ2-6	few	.	CASKLRKEAGANVLTF	TGTGCCAGCAAACTTCGAAAGGAGGCTGGGGCCAACGTCCTGACTTTC
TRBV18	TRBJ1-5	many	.	CASSPGEARSQPQHF	TGTGCCAGCTCACCGGGGGAGGCTCGAAGTCAGCCCCAGCATTTT
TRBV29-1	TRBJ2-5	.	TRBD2	CSVAIGAGGETQYF	TGCAGCGTTGCCATAGGGGCGGGAGGGGAGACCCAGTACTTC
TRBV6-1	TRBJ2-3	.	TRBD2	CASRTSGAPGDTQYF	TGTGCCAGCAGGACTAGCGGGGCCCCGGGGGATACGCAGTATTTT
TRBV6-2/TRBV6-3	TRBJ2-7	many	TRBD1	CATRQGSGEQYF	TGTGCCACACGACAGGGGAGCGGCGAGCAGTACTTC
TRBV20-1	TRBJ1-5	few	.	CSARHLGGALNQPQHF	TGCAGTGCTAGACACCTCGGAGGGGCCCTCAATCAGCCCCAGCATTTT
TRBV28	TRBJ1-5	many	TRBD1	CASSLPDRSNQPQHF	TGTGCCAGCAGTTTGCCGGACAGGTCCAATCAGCCCCAGCATTTT
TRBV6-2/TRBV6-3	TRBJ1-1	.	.	CASSVRGVSTEAFF	TGCGCCAGCAGCGTCAGGGGTGTGAGCACTGAGGCTTTCTTT
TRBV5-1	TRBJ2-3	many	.	CASSSLTGADTQYF	TGCGCCAGCAGCTCGCTGACAGGAGCAGATACGCAGTATTTT
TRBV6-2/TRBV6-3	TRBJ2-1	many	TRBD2	CASSYTGLATDEQFF	TGTGCCAGCAGTTACACAGGACTAGCGACCGATGAGCAGTTCTTC
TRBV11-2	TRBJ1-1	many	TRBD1	CASSPEQGARAEAFF	TGTGCCAGCAGCCCAGAACAGGGGGCGAGGGCTGAAGCTTTCTTT
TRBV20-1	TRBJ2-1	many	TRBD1	CSARVRDRGYNEQFF	TGCAGTGCTAGAGTCCGGGACAGGGGTTACAATGAGCAGTTCTTC
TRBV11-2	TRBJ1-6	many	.	CASSLVVAPLHF	TGTGCCAGCAGCTTAGTTGTGGCACCCCTCCACTTT
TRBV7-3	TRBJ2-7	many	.	CASSLAGSAGEQYF	TGTGCCAGCAGCTTAGCGGGGTCCGCGGGGGAGCAGTACTTC
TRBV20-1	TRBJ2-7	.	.	CSAGGGDILYEQYF	TGCAGTGCGGGGGGGGGGGACATCCTCTACGAGCAGTACTTC
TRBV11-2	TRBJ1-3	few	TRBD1	CASSLQGVSGNTIYF	TGTGCCAGCAGCTTACAGGGGGTCTCTGGAAACACCATATATTTT
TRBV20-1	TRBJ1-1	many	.	CSARPPRGHTEAFF	TGCAGTGCTAGACCTCCTCGGGGGCACACTGAAGCTTTCTTT
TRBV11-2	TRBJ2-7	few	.	CASRSLGFYEQYF	TGTGCCAGCAGGTCCCTAGGTTTCTACGAGCAGTACTTC
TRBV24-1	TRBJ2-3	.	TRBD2	CATSDRTSGVSTDTQYF	TGTGCCACCAGTGATAGGACTAGCGGAGTGAGCACAGATACGCAGTATTTT
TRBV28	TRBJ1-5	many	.	CASSTNQPQHF	TGTGCCAGCAGCACCAATCAGCCCCAGCATTTT
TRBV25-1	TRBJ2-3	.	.	CASSEFSTDTQYF	TGTGCCAGCAGTGAATTTAGCACAGATACGCAGTATTTT
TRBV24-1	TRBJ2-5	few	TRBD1	CATSDLAGQGFEQETQYF	TGTGCCACCAGTGATTTGGCCGGACAGGGTTTTGAACAAGAGACCCAGTACTTC
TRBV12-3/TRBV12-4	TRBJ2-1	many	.	CASSSNWKQFF	TGTGCCAGCAGTTCCAACTGGAAGCAGTTCTTC
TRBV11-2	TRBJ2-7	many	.	CASSLGIGDYEQYF	TGTGCCAGCAGTTTAGGGATTGGGGACTACGAGCAGTACTTC
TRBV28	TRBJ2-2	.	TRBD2	CASSFSGTSGRRGNTGELFF	TGTGCCAGCAGTTTCTCCGGGACTAGCGGGAGGCGGGGGAACACCGGGGAGCTGTTTTTT
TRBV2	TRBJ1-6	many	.	CASRVGGENSPLHF	TGTGCCAGCAGAGTCGGGGGGGAGAATTCACCCCTCCACTTT
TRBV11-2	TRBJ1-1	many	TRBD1	CASSLGNRGLLTEAFF	TGTGCCAGCAGCTTAGGGAACAGGGGGCTTTTGACTGAAGCTTTCTTT
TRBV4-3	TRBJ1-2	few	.	CASSPGWEYINGYTF	TGCGCCAGCAGCCCTGGATGGGAGTACATCAATGGCTACACCTTC
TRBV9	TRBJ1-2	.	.	CASSVDEDYGYTF	TGTGCCAGCAGCGTAGATGAGGACTATGGCTACACCTTC
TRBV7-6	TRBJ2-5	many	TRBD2	CAILAGEETQYF	TGTGCCATTTTAGCGGGAGAAGAGACCCAGTACTTC
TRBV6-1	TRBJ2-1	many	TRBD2	CASSPYRGVGYNEQFF	TGTGCCAGCAGTCCCTATCGGGGGGTTGGCTACAATGAGCAGTTCTTC
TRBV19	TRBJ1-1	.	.	CASSAARVVNTEAFF	TGTGCCAGTAGTGCGGCGAGGGTGGTGAACACTGAAGCTTTCTTT
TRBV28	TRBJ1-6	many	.	CASSALQGLNNSPLHF	TGTGCCAGCAGTGCCCTACAGGGATTAAATAATTCACCCCTCCACTTT
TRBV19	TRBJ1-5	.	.	CASSITNSNQPQHF	TGTGCCAGTAGTATAACTAATAGCAATCAGCCCCAGCATTTT
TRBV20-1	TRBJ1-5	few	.	CSARWGDHQPQHF	TGCAGTGCTAGATGGGGGGACCATCAGCCCCAGCATTTT